This T cell receptor (beta chain) was found in a study of CD8+ T cells in alopecia areata. In each case, RNA was isolated and then reverse transcribed into cDNA as the sequencing template. Assay: immunoSEQ multiplex PCR; the TCRdb copy retains only in-frame clones and omits some. The sample yields about 190,000 clones, about 60% seen once. With V trimmed by 0 bases and J by 2 bases, 9 bases remained unmatched. The CDR3 extends over 17 amino acids. Germline CDR1 reads SGHDT; CDR2 reads YYEEEE. The sample holds a few counts of this clone. Treatment specified: oral pan-JAK inhibitor, 5-10 mg twice daily. The origin of this receptor is a human donor with alopecia areata. This material consisted of CD4+ T cells sorted from blood, taken at week 4, from a patient treated with tofacitinib. V gene TRBV5-6 combines with J gene TRBJ2-3, with TRBD2 identical over 7 bases. The CDR3 DNA reads TGTGCCAGCAGCTTGGCCGGGGCTAGCGGACTCACAGATACGCAGTATTTT. It codes for CASSLAGASGLTDTQYF.